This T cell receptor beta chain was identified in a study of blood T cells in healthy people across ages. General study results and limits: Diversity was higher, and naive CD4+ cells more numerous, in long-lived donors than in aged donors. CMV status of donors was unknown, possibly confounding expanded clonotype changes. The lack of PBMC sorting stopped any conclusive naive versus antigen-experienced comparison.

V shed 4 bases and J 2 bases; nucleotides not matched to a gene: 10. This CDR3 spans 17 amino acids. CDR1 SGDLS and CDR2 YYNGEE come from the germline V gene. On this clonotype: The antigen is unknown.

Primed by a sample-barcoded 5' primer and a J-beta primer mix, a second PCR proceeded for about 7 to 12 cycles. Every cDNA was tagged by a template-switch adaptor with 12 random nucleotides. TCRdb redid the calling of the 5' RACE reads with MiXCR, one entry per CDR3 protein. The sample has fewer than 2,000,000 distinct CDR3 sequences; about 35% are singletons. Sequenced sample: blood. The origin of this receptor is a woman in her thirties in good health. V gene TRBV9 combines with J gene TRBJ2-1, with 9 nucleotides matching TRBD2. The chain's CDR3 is CASSPRAGLATYNEQFF. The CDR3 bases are TGTGCCAGCAGCCCGAGGGCGGGACTAGCTACCTACAATGAGCAGTTCTTC.